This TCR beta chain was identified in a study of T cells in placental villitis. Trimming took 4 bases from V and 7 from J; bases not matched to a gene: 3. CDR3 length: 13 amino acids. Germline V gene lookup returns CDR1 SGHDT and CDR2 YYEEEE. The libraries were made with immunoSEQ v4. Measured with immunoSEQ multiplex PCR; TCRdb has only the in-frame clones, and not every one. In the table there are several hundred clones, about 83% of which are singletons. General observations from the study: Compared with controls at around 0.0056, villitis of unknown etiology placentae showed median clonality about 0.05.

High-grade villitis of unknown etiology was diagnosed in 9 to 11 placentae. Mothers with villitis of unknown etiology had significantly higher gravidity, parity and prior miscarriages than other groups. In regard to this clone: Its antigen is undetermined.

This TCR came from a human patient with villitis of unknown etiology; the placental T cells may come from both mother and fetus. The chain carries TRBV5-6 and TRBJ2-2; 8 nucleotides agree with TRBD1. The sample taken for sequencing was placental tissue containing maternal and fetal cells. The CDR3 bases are TGTGCCAGCAGCGGACAGGGAATCGGGGAGCTGTTTTTT. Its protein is CASSGQGIGELFF.